This TCR beta chain was documented in a study of CD8+ T cells in alopecia areata. Study in general: Treated patients swallowed 5 to 10 mg of oral tofacitinib twice daily. Study-wide findings and caveats: Possibly as an HLA-related effect, TCR sharing across patients appeared less clear than in mice.

In regard to this clone: What it binds is not known.

Germline lookup yields CDR1 SGHRS and CDR2 YFSETQ. Unmatched junction bases numbered 11, after V lost 4 bases and J lost 3 bases. The CDR3 has 16 amino acids. The sequencing template was cDNA reverse transcribed from extracted RNA. Sequenced by immunoSEQ multiplex PCR; TCRdb stores in-frame clones only, minus some. This sample carries approximately 200,000 clones, 60% to 70% of them seen once, and the ten largest clones take approximately 3.4%. Treatment in this sample: oral pan-JAK inhibitor, 5-10 mg twice daily. Peripheral blood and lesional scalp punch biopsies were taken from alopecia areata patients. PBMC-derived CD4+ and CD8+ T cells were sorted.

The TCR originated in a human donor with alopecia areata. The genes are TRBV5-1 and TRBJ2-3; 7 positions agree with TRBD1. Sample: CD4+ T cells sorted from blood, taken at week 4, from a patient treated with tofacitinib. CDR3 sequence (DNA): TGCGCCAGCAGCGCCGGAAGACAGGGTGGGACAGATACGCAGTATTTT. It translates to CASSAGRQGGTDTQYF.